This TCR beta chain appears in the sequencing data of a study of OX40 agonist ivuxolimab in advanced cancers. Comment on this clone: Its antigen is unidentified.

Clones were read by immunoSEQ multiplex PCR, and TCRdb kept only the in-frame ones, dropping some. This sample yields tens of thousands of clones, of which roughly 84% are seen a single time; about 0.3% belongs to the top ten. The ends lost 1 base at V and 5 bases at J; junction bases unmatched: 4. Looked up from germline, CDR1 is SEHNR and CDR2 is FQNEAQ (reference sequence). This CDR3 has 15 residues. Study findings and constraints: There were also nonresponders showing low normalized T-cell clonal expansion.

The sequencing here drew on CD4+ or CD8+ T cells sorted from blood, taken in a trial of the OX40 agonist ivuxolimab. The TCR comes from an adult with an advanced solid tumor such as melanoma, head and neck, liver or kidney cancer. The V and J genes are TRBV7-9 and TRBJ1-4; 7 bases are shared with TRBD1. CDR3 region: CASSLVGGKNEKLFF. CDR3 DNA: TGTGCCAGCAGCTTAGTAGGGGGCAAGAATGAAAAACTGTTTTTT.